This T cell receptor (beta chain) was captured by sequencing in a study of T cells in Graves' hyperthyroidism and ophthalmopathy. Study overall: Before any treatment, at initial diagnosis, peripheral blood was collected. Study-wide points: The model predicted ophthalmopathy a median about 6.6 months before onset. The majority of expanded thyroid clonotypes above 0.001 also appeared in blood.

Many counts were recorded for this clonotype. Its matching antigen is unknown. CDR1 DFQATT and CDR2 SNEGSKA come from the germline V gene (reference sequence). The V gene lost 3 bases and the J gene lost 3 bases, with 15 bases spanning the gap. CDR3 size: 14 residues. There were TCR beta CDR3 regions amplified from RNA transcripts. HTBI primers drove first-round RT-PCR of the TCR CDR3. Using its own MiXCR run on the multiplex PCR reads, TCRdb lists one record per CDR3 protein. This table holds about 610,000 distinct CDR3 sequences, about 16% found once. Sample: blood. V is TRBV20-1 and J is TRBJ2-7; no firm D call. This clonotype was obtained from a woman aged 35 to 49 with Graves' ophthalmopathy. The CDR3 spells CSARESGFDYEQYF. The DNA of the CDR3 is TGCAGTGCTAGGGAGTCTGGGTTCGACTACGAGCAGTACTTC.